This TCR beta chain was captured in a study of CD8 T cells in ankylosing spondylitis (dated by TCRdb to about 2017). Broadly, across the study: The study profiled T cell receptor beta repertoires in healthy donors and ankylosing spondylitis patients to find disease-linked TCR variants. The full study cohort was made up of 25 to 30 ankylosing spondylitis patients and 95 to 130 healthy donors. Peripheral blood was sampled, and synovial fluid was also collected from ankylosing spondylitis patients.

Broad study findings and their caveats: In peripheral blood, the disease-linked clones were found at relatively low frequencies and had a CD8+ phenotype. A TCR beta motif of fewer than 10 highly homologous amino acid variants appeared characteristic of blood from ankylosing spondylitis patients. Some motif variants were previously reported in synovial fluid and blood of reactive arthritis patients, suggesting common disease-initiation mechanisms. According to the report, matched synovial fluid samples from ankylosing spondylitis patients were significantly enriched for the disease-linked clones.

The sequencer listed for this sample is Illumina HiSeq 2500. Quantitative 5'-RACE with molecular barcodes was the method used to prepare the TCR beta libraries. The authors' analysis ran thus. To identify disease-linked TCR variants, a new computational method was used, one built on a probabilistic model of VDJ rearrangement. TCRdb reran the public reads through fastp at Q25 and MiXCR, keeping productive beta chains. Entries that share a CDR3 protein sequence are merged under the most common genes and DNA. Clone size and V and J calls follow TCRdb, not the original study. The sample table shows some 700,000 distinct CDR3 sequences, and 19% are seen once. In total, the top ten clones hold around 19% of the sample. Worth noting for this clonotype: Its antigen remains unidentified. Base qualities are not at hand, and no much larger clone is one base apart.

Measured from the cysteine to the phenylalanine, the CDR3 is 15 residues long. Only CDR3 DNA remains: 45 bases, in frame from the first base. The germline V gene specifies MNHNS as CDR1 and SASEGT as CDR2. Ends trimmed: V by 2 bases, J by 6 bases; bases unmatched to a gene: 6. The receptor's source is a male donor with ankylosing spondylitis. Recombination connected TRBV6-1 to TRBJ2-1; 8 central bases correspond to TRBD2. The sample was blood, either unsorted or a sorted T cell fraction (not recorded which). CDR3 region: CASSELSGGPNEQFF. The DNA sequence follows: TGTGCCAGCAGTGAACTGAGCGGGGGCCCCAATGAGCAGTTCTTC.